The table lists the clone carrying this TCR beta chain with a count of one. The antigen remains undetermined. Researchers reported that TCR beta cDNA libraries carried unique molecular identifiers. Approximately 550,000 cDNA molecules came from about 1 to 10 million T cells. TCRdb used MiXCR to reprocess the PCR reads, holding one entry per CDR3 protein. The data show almost 700,000 distinct CDR3 sequences, roughly three fifths seen once. The entry originates in a study of post-analysis software for immune sequencing data. Study-wide context: Relapsing-remitting, secondary progressive and progressive-relapsing courses of multiple sclerosis were included.

Study results and caveats: Samples made in the same batch grouped tightly together by F measure. The normalized Chao1 diversity of multiple sclerosis patients was significantly lower than that of controls. There were five TRBV segments more frequent in patients than controls, and TRBV5-6, TRBV5-1 and TRBV20-1 were among them.

The CDR3 has 12 amino acids. V was cut by 4 bases and J by 0 bases, with 6 bases left in between. Germline loops: CDR1 SQVTM, CDR2 ANQGSEA. This sequence originates from a girl aged 2-10 years with multiple sclerosis. The sequenced sample was blood. The chain couples TRBV29-1 to TRBJ1-1; D uncertain. The CDR3 DNA reads as TGCAGCGTTGGGTCTGTGAACACTGAAGCTTTCTTT. Its translation is CSVGSVNTEAFF.